This T cell receptor beta chain was captured in a study of T cell responses to AZD1222 COVID-19 vaccine. Losses at the gene ends were 6 bases for V and 10 bases for J; bases not matched to a gene: 5. Germline assignment: CDR1 LNHNV and CDR2 YYDKDF (reference sequence). The CDR3 length is 12 residues. On this clone: Its antigen remains unknown. This specimen includes other DNA sequences encoding the same CDR3.

Findings and caveats of the study: The breadth and depth of Spike-specific TCRs increased once two AZD1222 doses had been given. Most donors were white British and more were female, and clonal diversity was possibly underestimated.

Profiled with immunoSEQ multiplex PCR; TCRdb holds only in-frame clones, not every one. The sample includes about 64,000 clones, 85% to 95% of them seen just once. The source was peripheral blood, collected 28 days after the second dose of the MenACWY control vaccine. This receptor was taken from an adult who received the MenACWY meningococcal vaccine as a control. The V gene is TRBV15, the J gene TRBJ2-1, with TRBD1 identical over 8 bases. In DNA, the CDR3 is TGTGCCACCAGTTCAGGGGGCAACGAGCAGTTCTTC. It translates to CATSSGGNEQFF.